The 15 T cell receptor beta chains in this list originate from one sample, sequenced in a study of blood T cell repertoires in COVID-19. TCRdb keeps only in-frame clones here, not all; method: immunoSEQ multiplex PCR. The table has around 320,000 clones, 88% seen once; the top ten hold approximately 7%. The source material was peripheral blood. The receptors derive from a young woman who had recovered from COVID-19.

The genes are TRBV27 and TRBJ2-5, with D tentatively TRBD1 (6 bases). Trimming removed 6 bases at V and 1 base at J, with 18 bases between. Germline V CDR1 and CDR2: MNHEY, SMNVEV (reference sequence). This CDR3 is built from 16 residues. The CDR3 nucleotides are TGTGCCAGCAGGGCCGAGATGGGGGCCTCCCAAGAGACCCAGTACTTC. As protein: CASRAEMGASQETQYF.

The chain links TRBV4-1 to TRBJ2-7, with D maybe TRBD1 (6 bases). Germline V CDR1 and CDR2: MGHRA, YSYEKL. The ends were cut back, 0 bases at V and 2 bases at J, with 17 bases in the middle. The CDR3 is 17 residues long. The CDR3 DNA is TGCGCCAGCAGCCAAGATCGGACAGATACAACCACCTACGAGCAGTACTTC. Amino acid sequence: CASSQDRTDTTTYEQYF.

Here the CDR3 DNA reads TGTGCCAGCAGTGAGGGACAGGGGGCGCCCACCTACGAGCAGTACTTC. Protein sequence: CASSEGQGAPTYEQYF. The V and J genes are TRBV2 and TRBJ2-7, with TRBD1 matching 12 bases. This CDR3 is 16 amino acids long. Germline V lookup: CDR1 SNHLY, CDR2 FYNNEI. The ends lost 3 bases at V and 2 bases at J; junction bases unmatched: 5.

The rearrangement joins TRBV25-1 to TRBJ2-7; tentative D call: TRBD1 (6 bases). V lost 3 bases to trimming and J lost 5 bases, with 11 bases between them. The V gene's germline CDR1 is MGHDK and CDR2 SYGVNS. The CDR3 has 13 residues. The CDR3 region has the DNA TGTGCCAGCAGTGAGCCAGGGGTCCACGAGCAGTACTTC. Protein sequence: CASSEPGVHEQYF.

The CDR3 reads CASSSRMNTEAFF. The DNA for the CDR3 is TGTGCCAGCAGCTCGAGGATGAACACTGAAGCTTTCTTT. This sequence joins TRBV7-3 and TRBJ1-1; D not resolved. The CDR3 length is 13 residues. CDR1 is SGHTA, CDR2 FQGTGA, per germline. The ends were cut back, 4 bases at V and 0 bases at J, with 6 bases in the middle.

V is TRBV9 and J is TRBJ2-6; 10 nucleotides align to TRBD1. Germline V CDR1 and CDR2: SGDLS, YYNGEE. V shed 4 bases and J 2 bases; nucleotides not matched to a gene: 3. There are 16 residues in the CDR3. The CDR3 DNA reads TGTGCCAGCAGCTCGGGACAGGGGACTGGGGCCAACGTCCTGACTTTC. Translation gives CASSSGQGTGANVLTF.

In its sample, this clone was seen once. The CDR3 loop reads CASGYGGVIGYTF. CDR3 nucleotides: TGTGCCAGCGGTTATGGGGGCGTAATTGGCTACACCTTC. This sequence joins TRBV28 and TRBJ1-2, with a tentative D call TRBD1 (6 bases). From germline, CDR1 is MDHEN and CDR2 SYDVKM. This CDR3 spans 13 amino acids. Trimming removed 8 bases from V and 7 bases from J, with 17 bases in between.

In its sample, this clone was seen once. The chain uses TRBV3-1 (or the pseudogene TRBV3-2) and TRBJ2-1; 8 bases fit TRBD1. The CDR3 loop spans 14 amino acids. After removal of 5 bases from V and 10 bases from J, the junction contained 10 bases not matched to a gene. Germline CDR1 and CDR2: LGHDT and YNNKEL (reference sequence). The CDR3 DNA follows: TGTGCCAGCAGCTATACCCCCAGGGGGCGAGAGCAGTTCTTC. Amino acid sequence: CASSYTPRGREQFF.

The V gene is TRBV11-3, the J gene TRBJ2-7; 7 bases are shared with TRBD1. J gave up 5 bases and V 5 bases, and 3 bases lay outside the gene matches. The V gene's germline CDR1 is SGHNT and CDR2 YENEEA. The CDR3 length is 12 residues. CDR3 coding DNA: TGTGCCAGCAGCCGCACAGGGGACGAGCAGTACTTC. As protein: CASSRTGDEQYF. Full variable domain (missing parts from reference TRBV11-3 and TRBJ2-7): EAGVVQSPRYKIIEKKQPVAFWCNPISGHNTLYWYLQNLGQGPELLIRYENEEAVDDSQLPKDRFSAERLKGVDSTLKIQPAELGDSAVYLCASSRTGDEQYFGPGTRLTVT.

To note about this clone: A single base separates this from a much larger clone, so it may be a read error. The chain combines TRBV7-2 with TRBJ2-7; a possible D gene is TRBD2 (5 bases). From germline, CDR1 is SGHTA and CDR2 FQGNSA. The CDR3 totals 14 residues. With 3 bases removed from V and 0 bases from J, the gap between germline ends came to 9 bases. The CDR3 loop reads CASSLLGSSYEQYF. The CDR3, as DNA: TGTGCCAGCAGCTTGTTGGGGAGCTCCTACGAGCAGTACTTC.

The V call is TRBV11-2, the J call TRBJ2-7; 10 bases align to TRBD2. The CDR3 totals 16 residues. V trimming: 1 base; J trimming: 2 bases; junction bases outside the gene matches: 5. Germline CDR1 reads SGHAT; CDR2 reads FQNNGV. In DNA form, the CDR3 reads TGTGCCAGCAGCTTAGGGGGTCTAGCGGGGGCCTACGAGCAGTACTTC. It is translated as CASSLGGLAGAYEQYF.

The chain couples TRBV29-1 to TRBJ2-3, with 11 nucleotides matching TRBD1. The CDR3 runs to 14 residues. CDR1 is SQVTM, CDR2 ANQGSEA, per germline. V gave up 3 bases and J gave up 2 bases; unmatched junction bases: 1. The CDR3 nucleotides read TGCAGCGTTGAGGACAGGGGGCCCACAGATACGCAGTATTTT. Its protein product is CSVEDRGPTDTQYF.

The rearrangement uses TRBV18 and TRBJ1-5; maybe TRBD1 (6 bases). V lost 6 bases, J lost 9 bases, and 21 bases lay in between. CDR3 length: 15 residues. CDR1 KGHSH and CDR2 LQKENI come from the germline V gene. CDR3 region: CASSQGPRGSGPQHF. In DNA, the CDR3 is TGTGCCAGCTCCCAGGGACCTAGGGGGAGTGGGCCCCAGCATTTT.

The chain joins TRBV2 to TRBJ1-3; 9 nucleotides line up with TRBD1. V dropped 8 bases and J dropped 3; count of bases not matched to a gene: 2. The CDR3 length is 13 residues. Germline V gives CDR1 SNHLY, CDR2 FYNNEI. The CDR3 nucleotides read TGTGCCAGCTCGGGACAGGGTGGAAACACCATATATTTT. Its protein is CASSGQGGNTIYF.

The rearrangement links TRBV21-1 to TRBJ2-2; the table's TRBD1 call for D was not verified on the DNA. TRBV21-1 is given as a pseudogene. The CDR3 is 16 amino acids. The CDR3 DNA reads as TGTGCCAGCAGCAAAGAGGACAGGGAATTCACCGGGGAGCTGTTTTTT. Encoded protein: CASSKEDREFTGELFF.